This is a list of T cell receptor beta chains from one sample in a study of CD8 T cells in ankylosing spondylitis. From the 5' RACE reads, TCRdb called clonotypes with MiXCR, one entry per CDR3 protein. The table has about 240,000 distinct CDR3 sequences, 8% to 9.5% seen once. Sequencing was performed on blood, either unsorted or a sorted T cell fraction (not recorded which). The receptors come from a male donor with ankylosing spondylitis or in good health (not recorded which). Both conserved end residues are part of each CDR3. D genes are given only for firm matches. Only some rows state a clone size, as once, few, many or a class for expanded clones.

D,length,J,size,V,DNA,CDR3
-,15,TRBJ1-1,-,TRBV5-1,TGCGCCAGCAGCTCCCACGGGACGGCCGGCACTGAAGCTTTCTTT,CASSSHGTAGTEAFF
-,16,TRBJ2-2,many,TRBV2,TGTGCCAGCAGTGAGTTGGTCGGAGCGAACACCGGGGAGCTGTTTTTT,CASSELVGANTGELFF
TRBD1,15,TRBJ1-2,many,TRBV20-1,TGCAGTGCTAGAGATATAACAGGGGGCGCTTCTGGCTACACCTTC,CSARDITGGASGYTF
-,14,TRBJ2-7,-,TRBV5-4,TGTGCCAGCAGCTTGGGAGGGATCCAATACGAGCAGTACTTC,CASSLGGIQYEQYF
-,15,TRBJ2-7,-,TRBV11-3,TGTGCCAGCAGCTTCTGTCAGGGAAGTGCCTACGAGCAGTACTTC,CASSFCQGSAYEQYF
TRBD1,16,TRBJ1-1,few,TRBV7-2,TGTGCCAGCAGCCGAGACAGGGGGCGGCTAGACACTGAAGCTTTCTTT,CASSRDRGRLDTEAFF
TRBD2,12,TRBJ2-3,many,TRBV29-1,TGCAGCGCGGGGGGAGCTACAGATACGCAGTATTTT,CSAGGATDTQYF
-,14,TRBJ2-2,many,TRBV12-3/TRBV12-4,TGTGCCAGCAGTTTGAACAGGAACACCGGGGAGCTGTTTTTT,CASSLNRNTGELFF
-,13,TRBJ2-5,many,TRBV20-1,TGCAGTGCTAGAAGACCTGACCAAGAGACCCAGTACTTC,CSARRPDQETQYF
TRBD1,14,TRBJ2-2,-,TRBV13,TGTGCCAGCAGCTTCGCAGGGGGCACCGGGGAGCTGTTTTTT,CASSFAGGTGELFF
TRBD1,14,TRBJ1-4,many,TRBV10-3,TGTGCCATCAGTGGGGGACAGGGGGGAGAAAAACTGTTTTTT,CAISGGQGGEKLFF
-,14,TRBJ2-7,many,TRBV12-3/TRBV12-4,TGTGCCAGCAGTGCCGGGATAGGGGTGTACGAGCAGTACTTC,CASSAGIGVYEQYF
-,15,TRBJ1-2,-,TRBV29-1,TGCAGCGTTGAAGAGCCCCCCAATGGCCCCTATGGCTACACCTTC,CSVEEPPNGPYGYTF
-,15,TRBJ1-1,many,TRBV3-1,TGTGCCAGCAGCCAAACCTCTACCGCAGGGGTTGAAGCTTTCTTT,CASSQTSTAGVEAFF
-,16,TRBJ2-1,few,TRBV6-1,TGTGCCAGCGGTCTTGAGCGGGCTGGCACGTACAATGAGCAGTTCTTC,CASGLERAGTYNEQFF
-,15,TRBJ1-1,once,TRBV20-1,TGCAGTGCTAGCCGACCCACGGGGTCCCTACGCGTAGCTTTCTTT,CSASRPTGSLRVAFF
TRBD2,16,TRBJ2-1,many,TRBV5-1,TGCGCCAGCAGCACTAGCGGGGGGGGGCCCTACAATGAGCAGTTCTTC,CASSTSGGGPYNEQFF
-,15,TRBJ2-7,many,TRBV5-1,TGCGCCAGCAGCTTGGTAGCAGGGGTTTCCTACGAGCAGTACTTC,CASSLVAGVSYEQYF
-,14,TRBJ2-3,-,TRBV20-1,TGCAGTGCTAGGGCAAGGGTCGGCACAGATACGCAGTATTTT,CSARARVGTDTQYF
-,14,TRBJ1-1,many,TRBV2,TGTGCCAGCACCAAGGGCTCTTGGAACACTGAAGCTTTCTTT,CASTKGSWNTEAFF
-,12,TRBJ2-1,many,TRBV7-6,TGTGCCAGCAGCGGACAGTACAATGAGCAGTTCTTC,CASSGQYNEQFF
-,13,TRBJ1-1,many,TRBV9,TGTGCCAGCAGCGTACAGGCGGGCACTGAAGCTTTCTTT,CASSVQAGTEAFF
TRBD1,15,TRBJ2-3,many,TRBV5-1,TGCGCCAGCAGCTTGGCGGGACAGGGAGCAGATACGCAGTATTTT,CASSLAGQGADTQYF
TRBD1,15,TRBJ1-2,many,TRBV6-1,TGTGCCAGCAGTGTAACCGGGACAGGGGCCTATGGCTACACCTTC,CASSVTGTGAYGYTF
-,14,TRBJ2-2,-,TRBV9,TGTGCCAGCAGCGTAGGGAGAAACACCGGGGAGCTGTTTTTT,CASSVGRNTGELFF
-,17,TRBJ1-1,many,TRBV6-5,TGTGCCAGCAGTTACTCGAGGTCAGGTGTTGGCAACACTGAAGCTTTCTTT,CASSYSRSGVGNTEAFF
-,15,TRBJ1-2,many,TRBV12-3/TRBV12-4,TGTGCCAGCAGTTTCCGACGCCGGGGGGCTTTTGGCTACACCTTC,CASSFRRRGAFGYTF
-,15,TRBJ2-4,many,TRBV10-2,TGCGCCAGCAGTGAGTGGGTCATAGCCAAAAACATTCAGTACTTC,CASSEWVIAKNIQYF
-,14,TRBJ1-1,many,TRBV12-3/TRBV12-4,TGTGCCAGCAGCAGACAGTCTGGAGGCACTGAAGCTTTCTTT,CASSRQSGGTEAFF
TRBD1,15,TRBJ2-1,-,TRBV11-1,TGTGCCAGCAGCCCGACAGGGCCCATCTACAATGAGCAGTTCTTC,CASSPTGPIYNEQFF
TRBD2,13,TRBJ2-1,many,TRBV20-1,TGCAGTGCTAGACGGACTAGCAGAGATGAGCAGTTCTTC,CSARRTSRDEQFF
-,14,TRBJ2-7,few,TRBV5-5,TGTGCCAGCAGCCTAAACACAGTTCCTAGGGAGCAGTACTTC,CASSLNTVPREQYF
TRBD1,16,TRBJ1-1,few,TRBV4-1,TGCGCCAGCAGCCACCTCGTGACAGGGTTATTAACTGAAGCTTTCTTT,CASSHLVTGLLTEAFF
TRBD1,15,TRBJ1-1,many,TRBV5-1,TGCGCCAGCAGCAAGGACAGGGCTGTGAACACTGAAGCTTTCTTT,CASSKDRAVNTEAFF
-,12,TRBJ1-4,-,TRBV7-9,TGTGCCAGCAGCTCATACAGTGAAAAACTGTTTTTT,CASSSYSEKLFF
TRBD1,15,TRBJ1-2,few,TRBV5-1,TGCGCCAGCAACCCAACAGGGGGAGGATTTTATGGCTACACCTTC,CASNPTGGGFYGYTF
-,14,TRBJ1-2,few,TRBV15,TGTGCCACCAGCCCGGACTTGAAAAACTATGGCTACACCTTC,CATSPDLKNYGYTF
-,16,TRBJ1-4,many,TRBV20-1,TGCAGTGCTAGTGCCTATTCCACTGCAACTAATGAAAAACTGTTTTTT,CSASAYSTATNEKLFF
-,14,TRBJ1-6,many,TRBV9,TGTGCCAGCAGCGTAGGAGAGAGGAATTCACCCCTCCACTTT,CASSVGERNSPLHF
TRBD2,16,TRBJ2-3,many,TRBV9,TGTGCCAGCAGCCCAGGGACTACCTTATGGGGAGATACGCAGTATTTT,CASSPGTTLWGDTQYF
-,14,TRBJ2-2,-,TRBV20-1,TGCAGTGCACGAACCGGGGGAGGCACCGGGGAGCTGTTTTTT,CSARTGGGTGELFF
-,16,TRBJ2-3,few,TRBV7-2,TGTGCCAGCAGTTCCCCAGGGGAGGAGGGCACAGATACGCAGTATTTT,CASSSPGEEGTDTQYF
TRBD1,17,TRBJ2-4,few,TRBV20-1,TGCAGTGCTCCCTCCGCCCCCCCAGGGGGCGCCAAAAACATTCAGTACTTC,CSAPSAPPGGAKNIQYF
-,17,TRBJ2-2,many,TRBV18,TGTGCCAGCTCACCTCTCGAACGGCGGGCGAACACCGGGGAGCTGTTTTTT,CASSPLERRANTGELFF
-,16,TRBJ2-2,many,TRBV7-2,TGTGCCAGCAGCGCCACCGGGACTCAGAACACCGGGGAGCTGTTTTTT,CASSATGTQNTGELFF
TRBD2,16,TRBJ2-3,many,TRBV18,TGTGCCAGCTCACCACCCGGCCTAGCGGCAGGACCCAAGCAGTATTTT,CASSPPGLAAGPKQYF
-,14,TRBJ2-3,many,TRBV5-1,TGCGCCAGCAGGTCATCAGTAGGGGGAGATACGCAGTATTTT,CASRSSVGGDTQYF
-,13,TRBJ2-4,many,TRBV12-3/TRBV12-4,TGTGCCAGCAGCCTTATAGCCAAAAACATTCAGTACTTC,CASSLIAKNIQYF
-,14,TRBJ2-3,many,TRBV7-9,TGTGCCAGCAGCAACGACGGATCCTTCGGTACGCAGTATTTT,CASSNDGSFGTQYF
-,14,TRBJ1-1,few,TRBV20-1,TGCAGTGTCCGCCTCGGCCCGTTGAACACTGAAGCTTTCTTT,CSVRLGPLNTEAFF
-,12,TRBJ1-2,many,TRBV27,TGTGCCAGCAGACCCACGGGGGGGCGGCACACCTTC,CASRPTGGRHTF
TRBD2,13,TRBJ2-1,many,TRBV20-1,TGCAGCGGCCGGCTAGCGGTTTACAATGAGCAGTTCTTC,CSGRLAVYNEQFF
-,11,TRBJ1-2,many,TRBV6-5,TGTGCCAGCAGTTACAAGGATGGCTACACCTTC,CASSYKDGYTF
-,13,TRBJ2-5,many,TRBV10-3,TGTGCCATCAGTGATCAGGGCGCGGGGACCCAGTACTTC,CAISDQGAGTQYF
-,13,TRBJ2-7,-,TRBV7-6,TGTGCCAGCAGCCCAAAAGGGGGCTACGAGCAGTACTTC,CASSPKGGYEQYF